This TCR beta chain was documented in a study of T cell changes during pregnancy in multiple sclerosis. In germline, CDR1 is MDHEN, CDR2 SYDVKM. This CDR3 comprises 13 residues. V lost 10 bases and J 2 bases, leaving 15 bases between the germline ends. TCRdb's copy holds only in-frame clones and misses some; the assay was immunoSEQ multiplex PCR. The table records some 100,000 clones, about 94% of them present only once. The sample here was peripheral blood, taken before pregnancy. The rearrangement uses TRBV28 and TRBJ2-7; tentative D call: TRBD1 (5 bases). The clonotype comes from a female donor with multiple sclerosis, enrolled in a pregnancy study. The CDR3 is CATLFDRPYEQYF. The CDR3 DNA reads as TGTGCCACCCTATTCGACAGACCCTACGAGCAGTACTTC.